The text below deals with one TCR beta chain. This sample was taken from a study of blood T cell repertoires in COVID-19. As processed by the authors: Reference gene primers were amplified, and this amplification served to estimate nucleated cell counts. Libraries were prepared by immunoSEQ multiplex PCR; TCRdb keeps only in-frame clonotypes and omits some of them. V and J calls and clone size are given by that table; D and trimming were obtained from the DNA. The sample shows about 350,000 clones, approximately 90% of them seen only once. Seattle patients were enrolled while actively infected and followed longitudinally. The source is a woman aged 55-70 years with COVID-19, enrolled during active disease. The sample was peripheral blood.

CDR3 coding DNA: TGCGCCAGCAGCAATACGACAGTTACCGGGGAGCTGTTTTTT. Its translation is CASSNTTVTGELFF. The chain is built from TRBV5-1 and TRBJ2-2, with D possibly being TRBD1 (5 bases). Germline assignment: CDR1 SGHRS and CDR2 YFSETQ. V shed 4 bases and J shed 5 bases, with 12 bases lying between them. The CDR3 contains 14 residues. Full variable domain (missing parts from reference TRBV5-1 and TRBJ2-2): KAGVTQTPRYLIKTRGQQVTLSCSPISGHRSVSWYQQTPGQGLQFLFEYFSETQRNKGNFPGRFSGRQFSNSRSEMNVSTLELGDSALYLCASSNTTVTGELFFGEGSRLTVL.